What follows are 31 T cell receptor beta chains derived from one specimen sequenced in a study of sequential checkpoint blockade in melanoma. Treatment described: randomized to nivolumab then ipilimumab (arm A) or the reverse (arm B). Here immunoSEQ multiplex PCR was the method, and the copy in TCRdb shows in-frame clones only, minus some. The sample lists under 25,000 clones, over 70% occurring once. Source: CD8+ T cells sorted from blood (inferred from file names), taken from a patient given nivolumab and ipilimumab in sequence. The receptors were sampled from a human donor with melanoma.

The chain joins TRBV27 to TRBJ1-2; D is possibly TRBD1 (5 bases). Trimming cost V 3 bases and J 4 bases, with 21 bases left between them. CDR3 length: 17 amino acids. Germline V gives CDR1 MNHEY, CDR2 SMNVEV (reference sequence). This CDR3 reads CASSLDGRVPFSYGYTF. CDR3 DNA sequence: TGTGCCAGCAGTTTGGATGGCAGGGTGCCCTTTAGCTATGGCTACACCTTC.

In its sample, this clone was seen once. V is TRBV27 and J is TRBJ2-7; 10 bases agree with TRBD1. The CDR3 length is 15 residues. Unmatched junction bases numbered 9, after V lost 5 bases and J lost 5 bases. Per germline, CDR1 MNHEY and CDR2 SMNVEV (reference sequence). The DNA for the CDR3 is TGTGCCAGCAGTGCCCGACAGGGGGCAAGGAACGAGCAGTACTTC. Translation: CASSARQGARNEQYF.

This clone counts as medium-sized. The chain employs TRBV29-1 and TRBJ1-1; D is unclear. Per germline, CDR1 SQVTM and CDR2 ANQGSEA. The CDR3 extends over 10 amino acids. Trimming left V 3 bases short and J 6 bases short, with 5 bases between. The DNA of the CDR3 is TGCAGCGTTGACATGTCTGAAGCTTTCTTT. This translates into CSVDMSEAFF.

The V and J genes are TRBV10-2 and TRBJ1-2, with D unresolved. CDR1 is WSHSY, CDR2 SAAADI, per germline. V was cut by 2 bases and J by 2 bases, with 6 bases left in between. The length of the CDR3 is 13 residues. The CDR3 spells CASSEEPNYGYTF. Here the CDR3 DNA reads TGCGCCAGCAGTGAGGAGCCGAACTATGGCTACACCTTC.

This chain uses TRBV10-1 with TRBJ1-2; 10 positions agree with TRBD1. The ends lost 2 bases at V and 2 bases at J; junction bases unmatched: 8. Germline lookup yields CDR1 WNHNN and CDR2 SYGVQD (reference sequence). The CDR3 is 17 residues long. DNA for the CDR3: TGCGCCAGCAGTGAGCTCATGGGGGGACAGGGGAACTATGGCTACACCTTC. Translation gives CASSELMGGQGNYGYTF.

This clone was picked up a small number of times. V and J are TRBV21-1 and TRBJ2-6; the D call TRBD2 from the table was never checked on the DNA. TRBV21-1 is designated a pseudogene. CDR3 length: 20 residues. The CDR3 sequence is CASSPWGRMSGNSGANVLTF. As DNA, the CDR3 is TGTGCCAGCAGCCCCTGGGGGAGGATGAGCGGTAACTCTGGGGCCAACGTCCTGACTTTC.

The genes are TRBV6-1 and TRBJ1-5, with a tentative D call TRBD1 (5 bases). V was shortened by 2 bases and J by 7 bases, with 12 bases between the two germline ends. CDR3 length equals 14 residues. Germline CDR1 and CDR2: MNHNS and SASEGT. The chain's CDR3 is CASSELGGGQPQHF. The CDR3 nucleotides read TGTGCCAGCAGTGAACTGGGGGGAGGGCAGCCCCAGCATTTT.

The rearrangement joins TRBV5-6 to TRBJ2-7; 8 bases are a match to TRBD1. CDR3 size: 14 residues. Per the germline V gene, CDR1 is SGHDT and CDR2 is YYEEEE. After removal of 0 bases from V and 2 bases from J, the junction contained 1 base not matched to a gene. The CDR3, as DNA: TGTGCCAGCAGCTTGGTACAGGGGGCCTACGAGCAGTACTTC. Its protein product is CASSLVQGAYEQYF.

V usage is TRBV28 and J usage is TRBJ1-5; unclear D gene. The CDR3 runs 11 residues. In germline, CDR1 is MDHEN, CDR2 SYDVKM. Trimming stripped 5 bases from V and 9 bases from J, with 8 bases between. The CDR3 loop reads CASSPPGPQHF. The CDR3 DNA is TGTGCCAGCAGTCCCCCGGGGCCCCAGCATTTT.

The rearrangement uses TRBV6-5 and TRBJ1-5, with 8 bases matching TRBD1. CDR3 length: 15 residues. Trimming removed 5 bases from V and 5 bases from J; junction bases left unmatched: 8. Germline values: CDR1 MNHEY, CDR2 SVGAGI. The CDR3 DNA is TGTGCCAGCAGTCCTCAGGGGGCCCGGGATCAGCCCCAGCATTTT. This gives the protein CASSPQGARDQPQHF.

The CDR3 sequence: CAWSVQGNQPQHF. The CDR3 coding sequence is TGTGCCTGGAGTGTACAGGGAAATCAGCCCCAGCATTTT. The genes are TRBV30 and TRBJ1-5; tentatively, D is TRBD1 (6 bases). Germline assignment: CDR1 GTSNPN and CDR2 SVGIG (reference sequence). V was cut by 0 bases and J by 4 bases, with 7 bases left in between. CDR3 length: 13 residues.

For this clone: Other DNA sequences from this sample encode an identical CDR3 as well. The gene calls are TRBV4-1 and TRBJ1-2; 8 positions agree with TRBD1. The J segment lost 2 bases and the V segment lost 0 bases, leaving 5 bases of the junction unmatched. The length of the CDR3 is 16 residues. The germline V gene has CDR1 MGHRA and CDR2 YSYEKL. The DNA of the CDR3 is TGCGCCAGCAGCCAAGATGAGGGGACAGGAAACTATGGCTACACCTTC. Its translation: CASSQDEGTGNYGYTF.

CDR3 protein: CASQQGGELFF. Here the CDR3 DNA reads TGTGCCAGTCAGCAGGGCGGGGAGCTGTTTTTT. The V call is TRBV5-4, the J call TRBJ2-2; the D gene is possibly TRBD1 (5 bases). Germline-derived CDR1 and CDR2 are SGHNT and YYREEE (reference sequence). Trimming took 8 bases from V and 7 from J, leaving 9 bases between them. This CDR3 spans 11 amino acids.

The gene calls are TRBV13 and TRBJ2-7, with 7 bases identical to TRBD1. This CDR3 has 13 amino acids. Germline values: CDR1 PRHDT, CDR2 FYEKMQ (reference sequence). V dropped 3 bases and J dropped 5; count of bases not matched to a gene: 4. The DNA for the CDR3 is TGTGCCAGCAGCTTGCCACAGGGGAACGAGCAGTACTTC. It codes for CASSLPQGNEQYF.

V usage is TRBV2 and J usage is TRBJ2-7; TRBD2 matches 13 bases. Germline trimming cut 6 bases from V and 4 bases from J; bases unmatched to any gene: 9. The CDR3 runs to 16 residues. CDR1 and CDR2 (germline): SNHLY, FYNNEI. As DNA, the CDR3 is TGTGCCAGCAGCCACGGACTAGCGGGGGATAATTACGAGCAGTACTTC. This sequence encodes CASSHGLAGDNYEQYF.

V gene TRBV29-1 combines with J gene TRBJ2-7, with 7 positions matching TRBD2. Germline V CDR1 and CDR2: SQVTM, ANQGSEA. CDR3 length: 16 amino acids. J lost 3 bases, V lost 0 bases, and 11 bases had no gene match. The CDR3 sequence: CSVEDGGVTGGYEQYF. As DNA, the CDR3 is TGCAGCGTTGAAGATGGTGGGGTTACGGGAGGCTACGAGCAGTACTTC.

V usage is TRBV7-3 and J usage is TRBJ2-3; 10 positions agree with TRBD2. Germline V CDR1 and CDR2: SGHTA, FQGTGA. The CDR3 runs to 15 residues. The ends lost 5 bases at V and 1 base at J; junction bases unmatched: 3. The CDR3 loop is CASSPSGGGTDTQYF. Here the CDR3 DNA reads TGTGCCAGCAGCCCCAGCGGGGGGGGCACAGATACGCAGTATTTT.

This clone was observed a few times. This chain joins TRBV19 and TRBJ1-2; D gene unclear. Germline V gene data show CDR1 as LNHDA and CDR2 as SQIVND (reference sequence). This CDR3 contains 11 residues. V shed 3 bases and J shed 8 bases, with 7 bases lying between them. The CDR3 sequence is CASSMFSGYTF. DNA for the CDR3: TGTGCCAGTAGTATGTTTAGCGGCTACACCTTC.

The CDR3 DNA reads TGTGCCAGCAGCTTAAATATCAGGGCCTACGAGCAGTACTTC. The encoded protein is CASSLNIRAYEQYF. The rearrangement joins TRBV7-9 to TRBJ2-7, with D possibly matching TRBD1 (5 bases). The CDR3 is 14 amino acids. From germline, CDR1 is SEHNR and CDR2 FQNEAQ (reference sequence). The V end lost 2 bases, the J end lost 2 bases, and 10 bases lay between the germline ends.

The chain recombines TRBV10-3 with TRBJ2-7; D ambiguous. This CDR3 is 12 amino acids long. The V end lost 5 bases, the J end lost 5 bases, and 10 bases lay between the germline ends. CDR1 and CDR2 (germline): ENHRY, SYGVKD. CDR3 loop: CAISSREDEQYF. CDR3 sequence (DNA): TGTGCCATCAGTTCCCGTGAGGACGAGCAGTACTTC.

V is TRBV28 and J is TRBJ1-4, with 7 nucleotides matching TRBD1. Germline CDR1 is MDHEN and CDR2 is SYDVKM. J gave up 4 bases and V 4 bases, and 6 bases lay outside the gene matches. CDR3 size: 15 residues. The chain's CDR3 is CASSSRTGVNEKLFF. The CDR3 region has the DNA TGTGCCAGCAGTTCAAGGACAGGAGTTAATGAAAAACTGTTTTTT.

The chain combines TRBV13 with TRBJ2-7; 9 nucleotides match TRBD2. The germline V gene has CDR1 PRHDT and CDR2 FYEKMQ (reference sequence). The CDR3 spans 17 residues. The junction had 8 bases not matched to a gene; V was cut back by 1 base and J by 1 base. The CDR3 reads CASSLVMAGGPSYEQYF. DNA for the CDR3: TGTGCCAGCAGCTTAGTGATGGCGGGGGGGCCTTCCTACGAGCAGTACTTC.

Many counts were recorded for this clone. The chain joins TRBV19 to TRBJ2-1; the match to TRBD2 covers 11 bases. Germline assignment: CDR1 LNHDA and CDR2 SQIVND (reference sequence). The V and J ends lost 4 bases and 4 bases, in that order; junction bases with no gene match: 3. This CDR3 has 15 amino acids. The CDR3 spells CASSKTSGDYNEQFF. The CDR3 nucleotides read TGTGCCAGTAGTAAGACTAGCGGGGATTACAATGAGCAGTTCTTC.

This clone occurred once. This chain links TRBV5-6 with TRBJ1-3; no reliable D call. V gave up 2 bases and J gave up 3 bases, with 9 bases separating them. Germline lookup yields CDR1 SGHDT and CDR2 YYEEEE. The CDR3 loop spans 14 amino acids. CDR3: CASSLQQFGNTIYF. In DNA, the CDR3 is TGTGCCAGCAGCTTACAACAGTTTGGAAACACCATATATTTT.

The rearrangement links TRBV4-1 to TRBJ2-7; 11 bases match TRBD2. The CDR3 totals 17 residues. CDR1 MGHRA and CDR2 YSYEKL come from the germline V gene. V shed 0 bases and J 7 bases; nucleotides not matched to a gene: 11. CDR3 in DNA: TGCGCCAGCAGCCAAGAGGCTAGCGGGGGGCCCTTAGGAGAGCAGTACTTC. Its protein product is CASSQEASGGPLGEQYF.

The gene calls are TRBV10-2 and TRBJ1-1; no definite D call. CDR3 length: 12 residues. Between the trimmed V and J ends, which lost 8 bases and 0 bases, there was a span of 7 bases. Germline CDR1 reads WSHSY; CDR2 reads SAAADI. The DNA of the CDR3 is TGCGCCAGCTCCCTTATGAACACTGAAGCTTTCTTT. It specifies CASSLMNTEAFF.

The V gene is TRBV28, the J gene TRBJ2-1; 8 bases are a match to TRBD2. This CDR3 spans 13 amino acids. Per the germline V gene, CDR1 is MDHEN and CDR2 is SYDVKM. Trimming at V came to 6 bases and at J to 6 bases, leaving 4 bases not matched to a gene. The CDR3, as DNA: TGTGCCAGCAGGCCGACTAGCGCCAATGAGCAGTTCTTC. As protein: CASRPTSANEQFF.

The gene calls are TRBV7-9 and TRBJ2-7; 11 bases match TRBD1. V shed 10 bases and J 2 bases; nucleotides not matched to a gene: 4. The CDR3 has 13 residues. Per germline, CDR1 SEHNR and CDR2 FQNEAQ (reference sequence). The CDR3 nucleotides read TGTGCCATTTGGGGACAGGGGGCCTACGAGCAGTACTTC. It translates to CAIWGQGAYEQYF. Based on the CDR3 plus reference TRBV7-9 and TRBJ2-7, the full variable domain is DTGVSQNPRHKITKRGQNVTFRCDPISEHNRLYWYRQTLGQGPEFLTYFQNEAQLEKSRLLSDRFSAERPKGSFSTLEIQRTEQGDSAMYLCAIWGQGAYEQYFGPGTRLTVT.

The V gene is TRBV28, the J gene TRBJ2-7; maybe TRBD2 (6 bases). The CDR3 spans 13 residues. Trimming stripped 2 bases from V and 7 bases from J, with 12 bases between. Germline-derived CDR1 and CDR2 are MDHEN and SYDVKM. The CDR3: CASSLDPGAEQYF. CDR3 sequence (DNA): TGTGCCAGCAGTTTAGATCCGGGAGCGGAGCAGTACTTC.

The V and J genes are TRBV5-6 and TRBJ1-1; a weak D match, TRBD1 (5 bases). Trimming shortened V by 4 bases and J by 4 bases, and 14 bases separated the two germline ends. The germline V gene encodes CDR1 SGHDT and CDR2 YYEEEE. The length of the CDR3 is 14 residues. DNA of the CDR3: TGTGCCAGCAGCCCGGGGGGGTCCGGCACTGAAGCTTTCTTT. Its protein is CASSPGGSGTEAFF.

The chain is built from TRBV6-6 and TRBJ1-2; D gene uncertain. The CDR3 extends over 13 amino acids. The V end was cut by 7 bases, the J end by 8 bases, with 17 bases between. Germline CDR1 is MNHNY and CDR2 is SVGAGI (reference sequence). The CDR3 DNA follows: TGTGCCAGCACCCGATCTTTGGGAGACGGCTACACCTTC. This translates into CASTRSLGDGYTF.